This T cell receptor (beta chain) was obtained from a study of blood T cell repertoires in COVID-19 (dated by TCRdb to about 2020). About the study as a whole: The collaborator samples originated in the United States, Italy and Spain and spanned the acute and convalescent phases of COVID-19. A de-identified subject ID, COVID-19 status, age in years and sex were almost always included in the sample metadata. Where available, HLA class I and class II types were taken from metadata supplied by the sample provider and were not determined by assay-based typing. The prospective study material was composed of cDNA or gDNA derived from T cells, B-cell-depleted T cells, or PBMCs. The repertoires were released in a freely available public database meant as a resource for research on the immune response to SARS-CoV-2. Samples were obtained from the ongoing ImmuneRACE study (first 160 participants) and from about 1,300 subjects provided by 6 global collaborators. Deeply sampled blood TCRbeta repertoires from subjects exposed to, actively infected with, or recovered from COVID-19 were included in the dataset.

Broader findings and caveats from the paper: Clinical and demographic metadata were provided uncurated, with the amount varying by source and participant.

Each collaborating institution followed its own protocols to collect whole blood in K2EDTA tubes. For TCRbeta analysis, collaborator samples were shipped as frozen whole blood, as isolated PBMCs, or as DNA extracted from either sample type. TCRbeta CDR3 regions were amplified from genomic DNA by means of the immunoSEQ Assay, a bias-controlled multiplex PCR. In the paper's pipeline: Within the assay, amplification of reference gene primers was used to estimate how many nucleated cells each sample contained. Sequence reads were collapsed and filtered to measure the absolute abundance of every unique TCRbeta CDR3 rearrangement. Productive Simpson clonality was computed per sample as the square root of Simpson's diversity index over productive rearrangements. The table comes from immuneACCESS by way of TCRdb, which keeps in-frame sequences with V and J called. Part of the clones is missing from these tables; in studies checked, under half for an unresolved V gene and the rest for unknown reasons. The DNA gave D and trimming, while V, J and clone size come from that table. For this sample there are about 380,000 clones; 85% appear just once. The ten most abundant clones make up around 3.4% of the sample.

Concerning this clone itself: No cognate antigen has been identified for it. Base qualities are not recorded, but no much larger clone differs from it by a single base.

The CDR3 runs 12 residues from the cysteine to the phenylalanine. Just the 36-base CDR3 DNA is kept, in frame starting at base 1. CDR1 SNHLY and CDR2 FYNNEI are derived from the germline V gene. V drops 9 bases and J drops 0 bases, leaving 8 bases in between. The rearranged chain carries TRBV2 and TRBJ1-1, with no confidently assigned D gene. The receptor's source is a woman aged 18-29 years with acute or convalescent COVID-19. The sample taken for sequencing was peripheral blood. The encoded CDR3 is CARAQVNTEAFF. The nucleotide sequence is TGTGCCAGGGCCCAAGTGAACACTGAAGCTTTCTTT.